The 32 T cell receptor beta chains below all came from one sample that was sequenced in a study of shared clonotypes between healthy human individuals. Clones were sequenced by immunoSEQ multiplex PCR, and TCRdb holds only the in-frame ones, with some missing. Counted here are around 1 million clones, less than 85% occurring once; the ten biggest clones make up roughly 1.5%. Sequencing was done on a sample of memory CD4+ T cells sorted from blood. As to subset: CD45RA-negative fraction. The receptors stem from a man aged 18 to 30 in good health.

The chain combines TRBV7-2 with TRBJ1-1, with D perhaps TRBD1 (6 bases). This CDR3 region has 14 residues. V gave up 5 bases and J gave up 0 bases, with 10 bases separating them. Per germline, CDR1 SGHTA and CDR2 FQGNSA. CDR3 region: CASSSRTVNTEAFF. CDR3 sequence (DNA): TGTGCCAGCAGCAGCCGGACAGTGAACACTGAAGCTTTCTTT.

This clone was detected once. The CDR3 DNA sequence: TGTGCCTGGAGACCCCAGGGAGGCACCGGGGAGCTGTTTTTT. This translates into CAWRPQGGTGELFF. This chain joins TRBV30 and TRBJ2-2, with a tentative D call TRBD2 (6 bases). The CDR3 covers 14 residues. From germline, CDR1 is GTSNPN and CDR2 SVGIG (reference sequence). Trimming left V 3 bases short and J 4 bases short, with 12 bases between.

This chain uses TRBV5-1 with TRBJ2-7, with D possibly matching TRBD2 (5 bases). V was pared by 0 bases and J by 3 bases, with 10 bases between. The length of the CDR3 is 14 residues. CDR1 is SGHRS, CDR2 YFSETQ, per germline. The CDR3 DNA reads as TGCGCCAGCAGCTTGGTGGCCGGACTCTACGAGCAGTACTTC. Its protein is CASSLVAGLYEQYF.

The chain couples TRBV6-1 to TRBJ1-2; D is unclear. Germline V lookup: CDR1 MNHNS, CDR2 SASEGT. The CDR3 has 13 amino acids. With 2 bases removed from V and 3 bases from J, the gap between germline ends came to 7 bases. CDR3 in amino acids: CASSERGDYGYTF. In DNA, the CDR3 is TGTGCCAGCAGTGAACGGGGTGACTATGGCTACACCTTC.

The chain employs TRBV12-5 and TRBJ1-3; 8 bases agree with TRBD1. This CDR3 contains 16 residues. After removal of 6 bases from V and 0 bases from J, the junction contained 7 bases not matched to a gene. Looked up from germline, CDR1 is LGHNT and CDR2 is FRNRAP. For the CDR3, the DNA is TGTGCTAGTGGACCGCCACAGGGGGACTCTGGAAACACCATATATTTT. It specifies CASGPPQGDSGNTIYF. The full variable domain, rest sourced from reference TRBV12-5 and TRBJ1-3, is DARVTQTPRHKVTEMGQEVTMRCQPILGHNTVFWYRQTMMQGLELLAYFRNRAPLDDSGMPKDRFSAEMPDATLATLKIQPSEPRDSAVYFCASGPPQGDSGNTIYFGEGSWLTVV.

The chain has TRBV2 and TRBJ1-5; D is perhaps TRBD1 (6 bases). The V gene lost 7 bases and the J gene lost 0 bases, with 10 bases spanning the gap. CDR3 size: 14 residues. Germline CDR1 reads SNHLY; CDR2 reads FYNNEI. Written as DNA, the CDR3 is TGTGCCAGCACGGGGGGCAGTAGCAATCAGCCCCAGCATTTT. Translation: CASTGGSSNQPQHF.

The genes are TRBV9 and TRBJ2-2; 10 bases line up with TRBD2. V trimming: 4 bases; J trimming: 2 bases; junction bases outside the gene matches: 5. Per the germline V gene, CDR1 is SGDLS and CDR2 is YYNGEE. CDR3 length: 16 residues. In DNA form, the CDR3 reads TGTGCCAGCAGCTCACAGCGGGGGGGAAACACCGGGGAGCTGTTTTTT. This translates into CASSSQRGGNTGELFF.

J is TRBJ1-3 and V is TRBV9; a weak D match, TRBD1 (6 bases). The CDR3 is 17 residues long. Trimming cost V 1 base and J 0 bases, with 14 bases left between them. The V gene's germline CDR1 is SGDLS and CDR2 YYNGEE. The CDR3: CASSVSWGASSGNTIYF. The CDR3 region has the DNA TGTGCCAGCAGCGTATCTTGGGGGGCTTCCTCTGGAAACACCATATATTTT.

The V call is TRBV13, the J call TRBJ2-3; maybe TRBD2 (6 bases). This CDR3 region has 13 residues. V dropped 5 bases and J dropped 3 bases, with 9 bases sitting between them. CDR1 and CDR2 (germline): PRHDT, FYEKMQ (reference sequence). CDR3: CASSPRGTDTQYF. Here the CDR3 DNA reads TGTGCCAGCAGCCCCCGGGGGACAGATACGCAGTATTTT.

V gene TRBV27 combines with J gene TRBJ1-2, with 7 bases aligning to TRBD1. Germline values: CDR1 MNHEY, CDR2 SMNVEV (reference sequence). CDR3 length: 12 amino acids. After removal of 5 bases from V and 8 bases from J, the junction contained 5 bases not matched to a gene. This CDR3 reads CASSPNRGGYTF. The DNA of the CDR3 is TGTGCCAGCAGTCCCAACAGGGGCGGCTACACCTTC.

J is TRBJ2-1 and V is TRBV6-1, with a possible D match to TRBD2 (6 bases). CDR3 length equals 12 residues. V dropped 3 bases and J dropped 12 bases, with 12 bases sitting between them. Germline assignment: CDR1 MNHNS and CDR2 SASEGT. DNA of the CDR3: TGTGCCAGCAGTGAGGGGACTGGGTTGCAGTTCTTC. It codes for CASSEGTGLQFF.

The rearrangement joins TRBV7-2 to TRBJ1-6, with 8 bases that match TRBD1. The CDR3 runs to 16 residues. Germline lookup yields CDR1 SGHTA and CDR2 FQGNSA. With V trimmed by 6 bases and J by 9 bases, 13 bases remained unmatched. The CDR3 nucleotides are TGTGCCAGCAGTCTTAACCCCGGGACAGGCAGTTCACCCCTCCACTTT. Translation gives CASSLNPGTGSSPLHF.

This clone was seen more than once but under ten times. This sequence joins TRBV18 and TRBJ2-1; 11 bases map to TRBD2. The J segment lost 5 bases and the V segment lost 6 bases, leaving 6 bases of the junction unmatched. The CDR3 totals 15 residues. Germline values: CDR1 KGHSH, CDR2 LQKENI. The CDR3 coding sequence is TGTGCCAGCTCCCTTAGCGGGAGGGCGAACAATGAGCAGTTCTTC. Translated: CASSLSGRANNEQFF.

This clone was found once. The genes are TRBV5-5 and TRBJ1-6; D remains unclear. Trimming pared 5 bases from V and 5 bases from J, leaving 11 bases between. Germline loops: CDR1 SGHKS, CDR2 YYEKEE (reference sequence). The CDR3 is made up of 14 amino acids. The CDR3 coding sequence is TGTGCCAGCAGGAGGGTCGCTAATAATTCACCCCTCCACTTT. This encodes CASRRVANNSPLHF.

V and J are TRBV5-6 and TRBJ2-5; no firm D call. V was shortened by 4 bases and J by 0 bases, with 7 bases between the two germline ends. The germline V gene has CDR1 SGHDT and CDR2 YYEEEE. This CDR3 comprises 13 residues. The CDR3 DNA is TGTGCCAGCAGCCTAGGGAACCAAGAGACCCAGTACTTC. Residues: CASSLGNQETQYF.

This chain links TRBV5-1 with TRBJ2-7; 8 positions match TRBD1. The germline V gene has CDR1 SGHRS and CDR2 YFSETQ. Unmatched junction bases numbered 7, after V lost 2 bases and J lost 3 bases. The CDR3 runs to 15 residues. DNA for the CDR3: TGCGCCAGCAGCTTAGGACAGGGCGGTCTCTACGAGCAGTACTTC. The encoded protein is CASSLGQGGLYEQYF.

The gene calls are TRBV9 and TRBJ2-6; no reliable D call. Trimming took 4 bases from V and 0 from J, leaving 11 bases between them. The CDR3 is 16 amino acids. CDR1 and CDR2 from the germline V gene are SGDLS and YYNGEE. CDR3 coding DNA: TGTGCCAGCAGCCCCCGGCAGTCCTCTGGGGCCAACGTCCTGACTTTC. Translated: CASSPRQSSGANVLTF.

The CDR3 DNA sequence: TGCGCCAGCAGCGCCACAGGGGGCTCTGGAAACACCATATATTTT. Protein: CASSATGGSGNTIYF. The chain employs TRBV5-1 and TRBJ1-3; 8 bases match TRBD1. CDR3 size: 15 residues. Germline V lookup: CDR1 SGHRS, CDR2 YFSETQ. V trimming: 4 bases; J trimming: 0 bases; junction bases outside the gene matches: 3.

This clone was found a few times. The chain has TRBV5-1 and TRBJ1-6, with D unresolved. V lost 4 bases, J lost 4 bases, and 18 bases lay in between. The germline V gene has CDR1 SGHRS and CDR2 YFSETQ. This CDR3 is 17 amino acids long. Here the CDR3 reads CASSPTERSTYNSPLHF. The CDR3 nucleotides are TGCGCCAGCAGCCCGACCGAACGGTCCACTTATAATTCACCCCTCCACTTT.

This clone has at least ten counts. V and J are TRBV5-1 and TRBJ2-2, with D possibly called TRBD1 or TRBD2 (5 bases each). The germline V gene encodes CDR1 SGHRS and CDR2 YFSETQ. This CDR3 comprises 13 residues. Trimming removed 5 bases from V and 5 bases from J, with 10 bases in between. CDR3 in amino acids: CASRRGGTGELFF. As DNA, the CDR3 is TGCGCCAGCAGGAGGGGCGGAACCGGGGAGCTGTTTTTT.

The chain combines TRBV4-1 with TRBJ1-1; unclear D gene. Germline-derived CDR1 and CDR2 are MGHRA and YSYEKL. The germline V and J ends were trimmed by 1 base and 10 bases, with 19 bases remaining between them. This CDR3 has 15 residues. The CDR3 spells CASSQGLHDIGVAFF. The CDR3 nucleotides read TGCGCCAGCAGCCAAGGTCTCCACGACATAGGTGTAGCTTTCTTT.

CDR3 coding DNA: TGTGCCAGCAGCGTACTCCCAGGGGATCAGCCCCAGCATTTT. Translated, it gives CASSVLPGDQPQHF. This chain uses TRBV9 with TRBJ1-5; D is perhaps TRBD1 (6 bases). CDR3 length equals 14 residues. The V end was cut by 1 base, the J end by 5 bases, with 10 bases between. CDR1 and CDR2 (germline): SGDLS, YYNGEE.

J is TRBJ2-7 and V is TRBV30; D is uncertain. With 4 bases removed from V and 2 bases from J, the gap between germline ends came to 18 bases. CDR3 size: 15 residues. Germline values: CDR1 GTSNPN, CDR2 SVGIG (reference sequence). CDR3 DNA sequence: TGTGCCTGGACCCCCCCCCTGGGTCTTCCCTACGAGCAGTACTTC. Protein: CAWTPPLGLPYEQYF.

The J gene is TRBJ2-7, the V gene TRBV3-1 (or the pseudogene TRBV3-2); D is unclear. Per the germline V gene, CDR1 is LGHDT and CDR2 is YNNKEL (reference sequence). This CDR3 has 9 residues. Trimming stripped 6 bases from V and 5 bases from J, with 2 bases between. The CDR3 DNA sequence: TGTGCCAGCAGAGACGAGCAGTACTTC. Translation: CASRDEQYF.

The V and J genes are TRBV11-3 and TRBJ2-1, with 14 nucleotides matching TRBD2. Germline CDR1 reads SGHNT; CDR2 reads YENEEA. V lost 0 bases, J lost 4 bases, and 5 bases stayed unmatched. This CDR3 has 18 residues. The CDR3, as DNA: TGTGCCAGCAGCTTAGAAGTAGGGACTAGCGGGAGTTACAATGAGCAGTTCTTC. Its protein product is CASSLEVGTSGSYNEQFF.

The J gene is TRBJ2-5, the V gene TRBV27, with D perhaps matching TRBD1 (6 bases). The germline V gene has CDR1 MNHEY and CDR2 SMNVEV (reference sequence). Trimming removed 5 bases at V and 5 bases at J, with 21 bases between. This CDR3 is built from 16 residues. In DNA, the CDR3 is TGTGCCAGCAGTGCGCTTATCAGGGGCGCCCCGGAGACCCAGTACTTC. Its translation is CASSALIRGAPETQYF.

The J gene is TRBJ1-2, the V gene TRBV7-4; D gene ambiguous. CDR3 length: 15 amino acids. Per the germline V gene, CDR1 is SGHVT and CDR2 is SQSDAQ. Trimming stripped 5 bases from V and 0 bases from J, with 13 bases between. The CDR3 DNA reads as TGTGCCAGCAGCCGTGGGCAGCGAACTAACTATGGCTACACCTTC. Its translation: CASSRGQRTNYGYTF.

The CDR3 loop is CASSIRQGWNEQFF. In nucleotides, the CDR3 is TGCGCCAGCAGCATTCGACAGGGGTGGAATGAGCAGTTCTTC. The V call is TRBV4-3, the J call TRBJ2-1; 8 bases are shared with TRBD1. Looked up from germline, CDR1 is LGHNA and CDR2 is YSLEER. CDR3 length equals 14 residues. J lost 7 bases, V lost 5 bases, and 7 bases had no gene match.

This clone was observed a single time. The chain couples TRBV18 to TRBJ2-5; 9 nucleotides line up with TRBD1. V was pared by 0 bases and J by 4 bases, with 6 bases of the junction left unmatched. Germline values: CDR1 KGHSH, CDR2 LQKENI. This CDR3 region has 16 residues. In DNA, the CDR3 is TGTGCCAGCTCACCACCCACAGGGGGCCGGGGAGAGACCCAGTACTTC. This translates into CASSPPTGGRGETQYF.

The chain links TRBV5-1 to TRBJ2-1, with 10 bases fitting TRBD2. The junction had 25 bases not matched to a gene; V was cut back by 6 bases and J by 4 bases. The germline CDR1 and CDR2 sequences are SGHRS and YFSETQ. This CDR3 is built from 21 residues. CDR3 nucleotides: TGCGCCAGCACCATTTTTGCACTCGGGCAGGGGGTACTAGCGGGATACAATGAGCAGTTCTTC. Translating gives CASTIFALGQGVLAGYNEQFF.

V is TRBV25-1 and J is TRBJ2-1; D remains ambiguous. Germline lookup yields CDR1 MGHDK and CDR2 SYGVNS. V shed 4 bases and J shed 7 bases, with 20 bases lying between them. The CDR3 contains 16 residues. The DNA for the CDR3 is TGTGCCAGCAGTGGCTCTGACTCTCACCTGTTTAATGAGCAGTTCTTC. This codes for CASSGSDSHLFNEQFF.

The CDR3 spells CASSFDRGINQPQHF. The DNA for the CDR3 is TGTGCCAGCAGTTTCGACAGGGGAATCAATCAGCCCCAGCATTTT. The rearrangement joins TRBV6-1 to TRBJ1-5; 8 positions agree with TRBD1. The CDR3 totals 15 residues. Trimming took 5 bases from V and 3 from J; bases not matched to a gene: 6. Germline CDR1 MNHNS, CDR2 SASEGT.